Below, 23 T cell receptor beta chains from the same sample are listed, as sequenced in a study of response to subunit inactivated influenza vaccine. MiXCR, run by TCRdb on the RT-PCR reads, gives a single entry per CDR3 protein. Of around 200,000 distinct CDR3 sequences listed, nearly 9.5% are singletons. Sequenced material: non-naive T cells sorted from PBMCs, taken on the day of vaccination. The receptors stem from a man aged 50-60 years who received an inactivated influenza vaccine.

This clonotype was found many times. The chain is built from TRBV6-6 and TRBJ2-1; D gene uncertain. The CDR3 contains 13 residues. CDR1 and CDR2 (germline): MNHNY, SVGAGI (reference sequence). Deletions cut 0 bases from V and 5 bases from J, with 5 bases between. DNA for the CDR3: TGTGCCAGCAGTTACTCGCCCAACAATGAGCAGTTCTTC. Encoded protein: CASSYSPNNEQFF.

This clonotype was seen a few times. The genes are TRBV18 and TRBJ1-5; possible D gene TRBD1, 5 bases. CDR1 and CDR2 (germline): KGHSH, LQKENI. V lost 3 bases to trimming and J lost 1 base, with 10 bases between them. This CDR3 contains 15 residues. CDR3 in amino acids: CASSPEGKSNQPQHF. The CDR3 region has the DNA TGTGCCAGCTCACCCGAGGGGAAGAGCAATCAGCCCCAGCATTTT.

This clonotype was counted at least ten times. The chain carries TRBV30 and TRBJ2-1, with unresolved D. The CDR3 sequence is 15 residues long. The V and J ends lost 1 base and 0 bases respectively, with 10 bases between them. Per germline, CDR1 GTSNPN and CDR2 SVGIG (reference sequence). CDR3 DNA: TGTGCCTGGAGTGCCGGGTCCAGCTCCTACAATGAGCAGTTCTTC. It codes for CAWSAGSSSYNEQFF.

This clonotype was detected a few times. The rearrangement links TRBV12-3 or TRBV12-4 to TRBJ1-2; possibly TRBD1 for D (5 bases). CDR3 size: 13 residues. Trimming cost V 3 bases and J 6 bases, with 11 bases left between them. CDR3 nucleotide sequence: TGTGCCAGCAGTTTTCAGGGCGGCCATGGCTACACCTTC. It is translated as CASSFQGGHGYTF.

This clonotype was recorded many times. V gene TRBV19 combines with J gene TRBJ1-5, with D maybe TRBD1 (5 bases). Germline V lookup: CDR1 LNHDA, CDR2 SQIVND (reference sequence). The ends were cut back, 8 bases at V and 2 bases at J, with 16 bases in the middle. CDR3 size: 15 residues. CDR3: CASSPRGTGNQPQHF. The CDR3 nucleotides are TGTGCCAGTTCTCCCCGGGGGACGGGCAATCAGCCCCAGCATTTT.

This clonotype was observed many times. The chain couples TRBV5-1 to TRBJ2-2; TRBD2 is a possible D gene (5 bases). The CDR3 runs to 15 residues. CDR1 SGHRS and CDR2 YFSETQ come from the germline V gene. V lost 4 bases to trimming and J lost 1 base, with 11 bases between them. The CDR3 loop reads CASSPSAENTGELFF. CDR3 DNA: TGCGCCAGCAGCCCTTCAGCGGAGAACACCGGGGAGCTGTTTTTT.

This chain connects TRBV7-3 to TRBJ2-1; D uncertain. V was shortened by 2 bases and J by 3 bases, with 5 bases between the two germline ends. This CDR3 is built from 13 residues. Germline loops: CDR1 SGHTA, CDR2 FQGTGA. This chain's CDR3 is CASSLERYNEQFF. CDR3 coding DNA: TGTGCCAGCAGCTTAGAGCGCTACAATGAGCAGTTCTTC.

At least ten counts were recorded for this clonotype. V and J are TRBV7-6 and TRBJ2-7; 9 nucleotides line up with TRBD1. The V gene end was trimmed by 2 bases and the J gene end by 6 bases; junction bases not matched to a gene: 11. CDR1 and CDR2 (germline): SGHVS, FNYEAQ. The CDR3 extends over 16 amino acids. This CDR3 is CASSLFPGQGKGEQYF. CDR3 DNA sequence: TGTGCCAGCAGCTTATTCCCGGGACAGGGAAAAGGCGAGCAGTACTTC.

Only a few counts were recorded for this clonotype. The chain employs TRBV4-3 and TRBJ2-2; D perhaps matches TRBD1 (6 bases). Germline V lookup: CDR1 LGHNA, CDR2 YSLEER. V lost 4 bases, J lost 5 bases, and 17 bases lay in between. The CDR3 is made up of 16 amino acids. The DNA of the CDR3 is TGCGCCAGCAGCCTCGTTACAGGGTACCGGACCGGGGAGCTGTTTTTT. Translated, it gives CASSLVTGYRTGELFF.

The V gene is TRBV28, the J gene TRBJ2-1; a weak D match, TRBD2 (6 bases). This CDR3 comprises 14 residues. The V gene lost 8 bases and the J gene lost 1 base, with 12 bases spanning the gap. Germline values: CDR1 MDHEN, CDR2 SYDVKM. The chain's CDR3 is CASCTAGSYNEQFF. CDR3 coding DNA: TGTGCCAGCTGTACAGCGGGTTCCTACAATGAGCAGTTCTTC.

This clonotype was seen at least ten times. The chain is built from TRBV7-2 and TRBJ2-7; D unresolved. V lost 5 bases, J lost 2 bases, and 7 bases lay in between. The CDR3 runs 12 residues. Germline V gene sequence: CDR1 SGHTA, CDR2 FQGNSA. CDR3 in DNA: TGTGCCAGCAGCAAGTCGGCCTACGAGCAGTACTTC. Its protein product is CASSKSAYEQYF.

This clonotype has more than one count but fewer than ten. The chain carries TRBV3-1 and TRBJ2-4; 7 positions agree with TRBD2. Trimming at V came to 0 bases and at J to 1 base, leaving 0 bases not matched to a gene. The CDR3 runs 15 residues. From germline, CDR1 is LGHDT and CDR2 YNNKEL (reference sequence). The CDR3 region is CASSQELAAKNIQYF. CDR3 nucleotide sequence: TGTGCCAGCAGCCAAGAACTAGCGGCCAAAAACATTCAGTACTTC.

This clonotype showed up many times. The chain combines TRBV7-2 with TRBJ2-5; 8 bases are a match to TRBD1. From germline, CDR1 is SGHTA and CDR2 FQGNSA. Germline trimming cut 5 bases from V and 4 bases from J; bases unmatched to any gene: 9. The CDR3 has 15 residues. The CDR3: CASSIQWTGSETQYF. Written as DNA, the CDR3 is TGTGCCAGCAGCATCCAATGGACAGGGTCAGAGACCCAGTACTTC.

This clonotype was seen many times. V and J are TRBV28 and TRBJ2-5; D is perhaps TRBD2 (6 bases). V was cut by 0 bases and J by 3 bases, with 17 bases left in between. The germline gives CDR1 MDHEN, CDR2 SYDVKM. The CDR3 consists of 17 residues. This CDR3 reads CASSLWPRGGTKETQYF. DNA for the CDR3: TGTGCCAGCAGTTTATGGCCCCGAGGAGGGACGAAAGAGACCCAGTACTTC.

The rearrangement joins TRBV11-1 to TRBJ2-7, with D perhaps matching TRBD2 (5 bases). The CDR3 covers 14 residues. Germline V gene sequence: CDR1 SGHAT, CDR2 FQDESV (reference sequence). The ends were cut back, 2 bases at V and 2 bases at J, with 10 bases in the middle. The CDR3 region is CASSLYVGTYEQYF. The CDR3 DNA follows: TGTGCCAGCAGCTTATACGTCGGGACCTACGAGCAGTACTTC.

V and J are TRBV28 and TRBJ2-5, with D tentatively TRBD1 (5 bases). The CDR3 runs 15 residues. CDR1 is MDHEN and CDR2 is SYDVKM in the germline V gene. Trimming took 5 bases from V and 2 from J, leaving 15 bases between them. The CDR3 region is CASSPTRVLQETQYF. In DNA form, the CDR3 reads TGTGCCAGCAGTCCAACCAGGGTTTTGCAAGAGACCCAGTACTTC.

The chain uses TRBV7-2 and TRBJ1-2; 7 bases match TRBD1. Germline trimming cut 7 bases from V and 14 bases from J; bases unmatched to any gene: 16. In germline, CDR1 is SGHTA, CDR2 FQGNSA. The CDR3 loop spans 13 amino acids. The CDR3 DNA follows: TGTGCCAGCACTCCTAGTGGCAGGGGGGTAATAACCTTC. Protein: CASTPSGRGVITF.

V is TRBV12-3 or TRBV12-4 and J is TRBJ1-6; D is unclear. There are 16 residues in the CDR3. The V end lost 2 bases, the J end lost 9 bases, and 17 bases lay between the germline ends. For the CDR3, the DNA is TGTGCCAGCAGTTTATCCGACGAGGTTTTCCGTTCACCCCTCCACTTT. Its protein product is CASSLSDEVFRSPLHF.

This chain links TRBV5-6 with TRBJ2-3, with 7 bases identical to TRBD2. The ends lost 7 bases at V and 1 base at J; junction bases unmatched: 9. Germline V gene sequence: CDR1 SGHDT, CDR2 YYEEEE. This CDR3 spans 15 amino acids. CDR3 in amino acids: CASGAGTTRTDTQYF. In nucleotides, the CDR3 is TGTGCCAGCGGGGCTGGGACTACGCGCACAGATACGCAGTATTTT.

This clonotype turned up a few times. The chain uses TRBV5-1 and TRBJ2-4; 9 bases match TRBD1. The germline gives CDR1 SGHRS, CDR2 YFSETQ. Unmatched junction bases numbered 12, after V lost 4 bases and J lost 7 bases. The CDR3 is 16 amino acids. This CDR3 is CASSLGGTGIFNIQYF. The CDR3 DNA reads as TGCGCCAGCAGCCTTGGCGGGACAGGGATTTTCAACATTCAGTACTTC.

This clonotype was observed a few times. The V gene is TRBV28, the J gene TRBJ2-2; no clear D. Germline CDR1 is MDHEN and CDR2 is SYDVKM. The CDR3 is 11 amino acids. Trimming pared 8 bases from V and 7 bases from J, leaving 8 bases between. The CDR3 is CASSDLGELFF. In nucleotides, the CDR3 is TGTGCCAGCTCAGATCTCGGGGAGCTGTTTTTT.

V usage is TRBV27 and J usage is TRBJ2-1; D may be TRBD2 (6 bases). Germline V gives CDR1 MNHEY, CDR2 SMNVEV (reference sequence). Deletions cut 0 bases from V and 0 bases from J, with 15 bases between. The CDR3 is 18 residues long. The CDR3 DNA reads as TGTGCCAGCAGTTTATCGTTTCGGAGGGCCCTCTCCTACAATGAGCAGTTCTTC. It yields the protein CASSLSFRRALSYNEQFF.

This clonotype was counted many times. The J gene is TRBJ2-1, the V gene TRBV6-2 or TRBV6-3, with 8 bases lining up with TRBD2. V shed 6 bases and J 4 bases; nucleotides not matched to a gene: 14. CDR1 is MNHEY, CDR2 SVGEGT, per germline. CDR3 size: 17 residues. The CDR3 bases are TGTGCCAGCAGCCGCGGGTGGAGCGGGGGTATTTACAATGAGCAGTTCTTC. Protein: CASSRGWSGGIYNEQFF.